The subject of this entry is one TCR beta chain. J was trimmed by 1 base and V by 4 bases; bases with no gene match: 8. CDR3 length: 15 residues. CDR1 is SQVTM, CDR2 ANQGSEA, per germline. Measured with immunoSEQ multiplex PCR; TCRdb has only the in-frame clones, and not every one. The sample contains about 94,000 clones, approximately 93% of which appear only once. These data are taken from a study of T cell changes during pregnancy in multiple sclerosis. V usage is TRBV29-1 and J usage is TRBJ1-1, with 8 bases that match TRBD1. The sample in question was peripheral blood, obtained after pregnancy. The sequence was obtained from a female donor with multiple sclerosis, enrolled in a pregnancy study. CDR3 sequence (DNA): TGCAGCGTTGTTCGGGACAGGACACAGAACACTGAAGCTTTCTTT. This translates into CSVVRDRTQNTEAFF.